The entry below describes one T cell receptor (beta chain). Time point specified: blood at routine non-recurrence follow-up after resection. The authors sequenced whole RNA from tumor, nontumor lung or frozen PBMC without sorting. Every TCR cDNA molecule carried a tag that served as a unique molecular identifier. TCRdb fed the 5' RACE reads into MiXCR, producing one record per CDR3 protein. Among 25,000 to 35,000 distinct CDR3 sequences listed, roughly a tenth were seen once. This entry is derived from a study of spatial heterogeneity in lung cancer. Study in general: A total of approximately 75 untreated early-stage non-small cell lung cancer patients served as donors. Detection of beta-chain sequences consistently exceeded that of alpha-chain sequences.

CDR3 length: 11 amino acids. CDR1 is MNHEY and CDR2 is SVGEGT in the germline V gene. Between the trimmed V and J ends, which lost 8 bases and 5 bases, there was a span of 7 bases. The sequences come from PBMCs, collected at follow-up. V usage is TRBV6-2 or TRBV6-3 and J usage is TRBJ2-4; D gene unclear. This sequence was found in a female donor with early-stage non-small cell lung cancer. The CDR3 here is CASLQQNIQYF. The CDR3 coding sequence is TGTGCCAGCCTTCAGCAAAACATTCAGTACTTC.